Listed below are T cell receptor beta chains from one sample, sequenced in a study of early T cells in non-severe SARS-CoV-2 infection. TCRdb itself ran the 5' RACE reads through MiXCR, one entry per CDR3 protein. The sample includes tens of thousands of distinct CDR3 sequences, about 14% of them seen just once. Material: whole blood. Receptor source: an adult who was a healthcare worker with PCR-confirmed SARS-CoV-2 infection or an uninfected control (not recorded which). Both conserved end residues are part of each CDR3. A D gene is named only where the DNA matches it firmly. The size entry is marked missing in some rows and otherwise reads once, few, many or a size class.

V gene,D gene,clone size,J gene,CDR3 protein,CDR3 DNA
TRBV19,.,many,TRBJ2-2,CASTPSEMRSFRELFF,TGTGCCAGTACCCCTAGCGAAATGCGAAGTTTTAGGGAGCTGTTTTTT
TRBV6-6,.,few,TRBJ2-1,CASSSRTVSGSLRWEQFF,TGTGCCAGCAGTTCCCGGACGGTGTCAGGGTCCCTAAGATGGGAGCAGTTCTTC
TRBV2,.,few,TRBJ1-1,CASSRRTDTEAFF,TGTGCCAGCAGCCGTCGGACGGATACTGAAGCTTTTTTT
TRBV5-6,TRBD1,.,TRBJ2-3,CASSLNRGVADTQYF,TGTGCCAGCAGCTTGAACAGGGGGGTAGCAGATACGCAGTATTTT
TRBV6-5,TRBD1,.,TRBJ1-6,CASSLDRVISPLHF,TGTGCCAGCAGCCTGGACAGGGTGATCTCACCCCTCCACTTT
TRBV11-3,TRBD1,few,TRBJ2-2,CASSLGPTGLDTGELFF,TGTGCCAGCAGCTTAGGCCCGACAGGGTTGGACACCGGGGAGCTGTTTTTT
TRBV7-6,.,many,TRBJ2-1,CASSSGDRGYEQFF,TGTGCCAGCAGTTCGGGAGACCGGGGGTATGAGCAGTTCTTC
TRBV27,.,.,TRBJ2-2,CASSFWAGSRDTGELFF,TGTGCCAGCAGTTTTTGGGCGGGAAGTAGGGACACCGGGGAGCTGTTTTTT
TRBV18,.,many,TRBJ1-3,CASSPPPLGGTSGNTIYF,TGTGCCAGCTCACCCCCGCCTCTAGGCGGGACATCTGGAAACACCATATATTTT
TRBV11-1,.,.,TRBJ2-1,CASSLDRSTNNEQFF,TGTGCCAGCAGCTTAGATCGGTCGACTAACAATGAGCAGTTCTTC
TRBV10-3,TRBD2,many,TRBJ2-1,CAISEPKGTSGRNNEQFF,TGTGCCATCAGTGAGCCAAAGGGGACTAGCGGGAGAAATAATGAGCAGTTCTTC
TRBV20-1,TRBD2,few,TRBJ2-5,CSARAGGAETQYF,TGCAGTGCTAGAGCGGGGGGGGCGGAGACCCAGTACTTC
TRBV29-1,TRBD1,few,TRBJ1-1,CSAVTGGLNTEAFF,TGCAGCGCAGTGACAGGGGGCCTGAACACTGAAGCTTTCTTT
TRBV28,.,.,TRBJ1-1,CASSLSRGAFF,TGTGCCAGCAGTTTATCAAGGGGAGCTTTCTTT
TRBV7-6,.,few,TRBJ2-3,CASSLRWDSTDTQYF,TGTGCCAGCAGCTTGCGGTGGGACAGCACAGATACGCAGTATTTT
TRBV12-3/TRBV12-4,.,many,TRBJ1-1,CASSVDRRNTEAFF,TGTGCCAGCAGCGTAGACAGACGGAACACTGAAGCTTTCTTT
TRBV29-1,.,.,TRBJ2-3,CSVKEPRGLRLGDTQYF,TGCAGCGTTAAGGAGCCCCGTGGACTTCGATTGGGAGATACGCAGTATTTT
TRBV6-6,.,few,TRBJ2-3,CASSPGGFSTDTQYF,TGTGCCAGCAGCCCTGGTGGGTTCTCCACAGATACGCAGTATTTT
TRBV19,.,.,TRBJ1-5,CASAPWGDFNQPQHF,TGTGCCAGTGCCCCCTGGGGGGACTTCAATCAGCCCCAGCATTTT
TRBV7-9,.,many,TRBJ2-7,CASSSTLPGRRPSREQYF,TGTGCCAGCAGCTCCACTCTCCCTGGCCGTCGCCCCAGCCGCGAGCAGTACTTC
TRBV4-1,TRBD1,.,TRBJ1-2,CASSQRTGRTSNYGYTF,TGCGCCAGCAGCCAACGGACAGGGAGAACCTCTAACTATGGCTACACCTTC
TRBV10-3,TRBD2,.,TRBJ2-7,CAISAAGASYEQYF,TGTGCCATCAGCGCAGCGGGGGCCTCATACGAGCAGTACTTC
TRBV18,TRBD2,many,TRBJ2-3,CASSPPGRAGTDTQYF,TGTGCCAGCTCACCACCTGGGAGGGCAGGGACAGATACGCAGTATTTT
TRBV10-3,.,.,TRBJ2-2,CAIRVAGELFF,TGTGCCATCAGGGTTGCCGGGGAGCTGTTTTTT
TRBV4-1,.,many,TRBJ1-1,CASSQEAGLGEAFF,TGCGCCAGCAGCCAAGAGGCGGGGCTTGGTGAAGCTTTCTTT